This entry features one T cell receptor beta chain sequence. Its antigen is not identified. V was shortened by 1 base and J by 16 bases, with 14 bases between the two germline ends. Germline V gene sequence: CDR1 SNHLY, CDR2 FYNNEI. This CDR3 comprises 12 residues. These data come from a study of shared clonotypes between healthy human individuals. The study's findings and limits: It was the few donors that limited the genetic and exposure-history diversity represented.

Every subset's genomic DNA went evenly onto several immunoSEQ plates. Assay: immunoSEQ multiplex PCR; the TCRdb copy retains only in-frame clones and omits some. The data contain over 700,000 clones, around 77% of them seen just once; the ten biggest clones take up roughly 1.8%. Caucasian adults residing in Nashville, Tennessee made up all the donors. The TCR originated in a woman aged 25-40 years in good health. V usage is TRBV2 and J usage is TRBJ2-1, with D hard to call. The specimen sequenced was memory CD4+ T cells sorted from blood. Specified subset: CD45RA-negative fraction. DNA of the CDR3: TGTGCCAGCAGTGAAGTACTCCTCGGCGCCTTCTTC. Its translation: CASSEVLLGAFF.